These 32 T cell receptor beta chains share one sample of origin, sequenced in a study of graft-versus-host responses after intestinal transplantation. Which antigens these TCRs recognize remains unknown. This table comes from immunoSEQ multiplex PCR, and its TCRdb copy is limited to in-frame clones, with some not included. The sample contains fewer than 150,000 clones, roughly nine tenths of which appear only once. The sample in question was unstimulated CD4+ T cells sorted from spleen or lymph node cells, obtained before intestinal transplant. These receptors were taken from a human donor who received an intestinal transplant.

This chain uses TRBV6-5 with TRBJ1-5; a weak D match, TRBD1 (5 bases). V was cut by 5 bases and J by 6 bases, with 14 bases left in between. The germline V gene encodes CDR1 MNHEY and CDR2 SVGAGI. The CDR3 loop spans 14 amino acids. For the CDR3, the DNA is TGTGCCAGCAGTGATAGGGCAGGGAGTCAGCCCCAGCATTTT. It translates to CASSDRAGSQPQHF.

CDR3 nucleotide sequence: TGCGCCAGCAGCTTCGGAGGTAGCCCTGAAGCTTTCTTT. Its translation: CASSFGGSPEAFF. This chain links TRBV5-1 with TRBJ1-1; D is undetermined. This CDR3 region has 13 residues. Germline CDR1 SGHRS, CDR2 YFSETQ. Trimming took 2 bases from V and 6 from J, leaving 11 bases between them.

This chain uses TRBV29-1 with TRBJ2-2; perhaps D is TRBD1 or TRBD2 (5 bases each). Germline V gene data show CDR1 as SQVTM and CDR2 as ANQGSEA. The germline V and J ends were trimmed by 3 bases and 4 bases, with 12 bases remaining between them. CDR3 length: 14 amino acids. CDR3 sequence: CSVDSTRGTGELFF. The CDR3, as DNA: TGCAGCGTTGACTCCACTAGGGGCACCGGGGAGCTGTTTTTT.

The gene calls are TRBV6-6 and TRBJ1-6; D gene uncertain. The V and J ends lost 7 bases and 7 bases respectively, with 8 bases between them. Germline assignment: CDR1 MNHNY and CDR2 SVGAGI (reference sequence). The CDR3 consists of 12 residues. The DNA of the CDR3 is TGTGCCAGCAAGAGGCGAAATTCACCCCTCCACTTT. Protein: CASKRRNSPLHF.

V is TRBV5-1 and J is TRBJ2-5; no reliable D call. The V end lost 3 bases, the J end lost 5 bases, and 14 bases lay between the germline ends. The CDR3 is 14 residues long. CDR1 and CDR2 (germline): SGHRS, YFSETQ. The CDR3 loop is CASSSGRVDETQYF. The CDR3 nucleotides are TGCGCCAGCAGCTCGGGCCGGGTAGACGAGACCCAGTACTTC. Based on the CDR3 plus reference TRBV5-1 and TRBJ2-5, the full variable domain is KAGVTQTPRYLIKTRGQQVTLSCSPISGHRSVSWYQQTPGQGLQFLFEYFSETQRNKGNFPGRFSGRQFSNSRSEMNVSTLELGDSALYLCASSSGRVDETQYFGPGTRLLVL.

The V and J genes are TRBV5-8 and TRBJ1-5; 7 bases map to TRBD1. CDR1 and CDR2 (germline): SGHTS, YDEGEE. V trimming: 4 bases; J trimming: 4 bases; junction bases outside the gene matches: 8. This CDR3 spans 15 amino acids. CDR3 loop: CASSPTGSGNQPQHF. The DNA of the CDR3 is TGTGCCAGCAGCCCGACAGGGAGTGGGAATCAGCCCCAGCATTTT.

This sequence joins TRBV11-3 and TRBJ2-2; D gene ambiguous. Looked up from germline, CDR1 is SGHNT and CDR2 is YENEEA. The CDR3 extends over 13 amino acids. Between the trimmed V and J ends, which lost 3 bases and 6 bases, there was a span of 8 bases. In DNA, the CDR3 is TGTGCCAGCAGCTTTGAGTCGTCCGGGGAGCTGTTTTTT. Translating it yields CASSFESSGELFF.

The rearrangement uses TRBV5-1 and TRBJ2-2; D might be TRBD1 or TRBD2, each matching 5 bases. The germline CDR1 and CDR2 sequences are SGHRS and YFSETQ. This CDR3 has 15 residues. The germline V and J ends were trimmed by 9 bases and 0 bases, with 15 bases remaining between them. The CDR3 bases are TGCGCCACCGGGGCGAATTTCGCGAACACCGGGGAGCTGTTTTTT. Encoded protein: CATGANFANTGELFF.

This clone was found once. The chain combines TRBV11-2 with TRBJ1-2, with TRBD1 as a possible D gene (5 bases). Germline V gene lookup returns CDR1 SGHAT and CDR2 FQNNGV. The CDR3 extends over 13 amino acids. Between the trimmed V and J ends, which lost 5 bases and 6 bases, there was a span of 13 bases. The CDR3, as DNA: TGTGCCAGCAGCCCGGACACATACCATGGCTACACCTTC. This encodes CASSPDTYHGYTF. Filled out from reference TRBV11-2 and TRBJ1-2, the complete variable domain reads EAGVAQSPRYKIIEKRQSVAFWCNPISGHATLYWYQQILGQGPKLLIQFQNNGVVDDSQLPKDRFSAERLKGVDSTLKIQPAKLEDSAVYLCASSPDTYHGYTFGSGTRLTVV.

The chain uses TRBV5-1 and TRBJ2-1; 10 bases align to TRBD2. V dropped 4 bases and J dropped 7; count of bases not matched to a gene: 14. Looked up from germline, CDR1 is SGHRS and CDR2 is YFSETQ. The CDR3 totals 17 residues. For the CDR3, the DNA is TGCGCCAGCAGCAAGACGTGGCTAGCGGGGGCACGTAATGAGCAGTTCTTC. Protein: CASSKTWLAGARNEQFF.

The gene calls are TRBV10-3 and TRBJ1-1; the D is unclear. CDR1 ENHRY and CDR2 SYGVKD come from the germline V gene. Trimming removed 0 bases at V and 4 bases at J, with 12 bases between. This CDR3 has 15 residues. This CDR3 is CAISESTGLGTEAFF. In DNA, the CDR3 is TGTGCCATCAGTGAGTCAACGGGCCTCGGCACTGAAGCTTTCTTT.

The rearrangement links TRBV30 to TRBJ1-5, with TRBD1 matching over 7 bases. This CDR3 is built from 14 residues. The V gene end was trimmed by 3 bases and the J gene end by 2 bases; junction bases not matched to a gene: 4. Per germline, CDR1 GTSNPN and CDR2 SVGIG (reference sequence). The DNA of the CDR3 is TGTGCCTGGAGCGCCACAGGGGGCAATCAGCCCCAGCATTTT. The encoded protein is CAWSATGGNQPQHF.

This chain connects TRBV9 to TRBJ2-2, with 10 bases identical to TRBD2. The CDR3 contains 16 residues. V trimming: 6 bases; J trimming: 7 bases; junction bases outside the gene matches: 12. The V gene's germline CDR1 is SGDLS and CDR2 YYNGEE. CDR3: CASKGLAGVMIGELFF. CDR3 nucleotides: TGTGCCAGCAAAGGGCTAGCGGGGGTTATGATCGGGGAGCTGTTTTTT. The full variable domain, completed using reference TRBV9 and TRBJ2-2, is DSGVTQTPKHLITATGQRVTLRCSPRSGDLSVYWYQQSLDQGLQFLIQYYNGEERAKGNILERFSAQQFPDLHSELNLSSLELGDSALYFCASKGLAGVMIGELFFGEGSRLTVL.

This clone showed up just once. The genes are TRBV5-6 and TRBJ1-2; D might be TRBD1 (6 bases). The CDR3 extends over 13 amino acids. Germline V lookup: CDR1 SGHDT, CDR2 YYEEEE. Trimming took off 4 bases at V and 3 bases at J, with 10 bases between the two ends. The CDR3 loop reads CASSPRTDYGYTF. CDR3 nucleotide sequence: TGTGCCAGCAGCCCCAGGACAGACTATGGCTACACCTTC. The full variable domain, rest sourced from reference TRBV5-6 and TRBJ1-2, is DAGVTQSPTHLIKTRGQQVTLRCSPKSGHDTVSWYQQALGQGPQFIFQYYEEEERQRGNFPDRFSGHQFPNYSSELNVNALLLGDSALYLCASSPRTDYGYTFGSGTRLTVV.

This chain links TRBV7-8 with TRBJ1-2; 7 nucleotides match TRBD1. Trimming cost V 5 bases and J 4 bases; bases outside gene matches: 4. The CDR3 has 13 amino acids. CDR1 and CDR2 from the germline V gene are SGHVS and FQNEAQ. The DNA of the CDR3 is TGTGCCAGCAGCAGACAGGGACTCTATGGCTACACCTTC. Translated, it gives CASSRQGLYGYTF.

The chain couples TRBV7-9 to TRBJ2-3; D is ambiguous. With 1 base removed from V and 2 bases from J, the gap between germline ends came to 4 bases. This CDR3 is 13 amino acids long. CDR1 and CDR2 from the germline V gene are SEHNR and FQNEAQ (reference sequence). CDR3 amino acids: CASSLVNTDTQYF. DNA for the CDR3: TGTGCCAGCAGCTTAGTTAACACAGATACGCAGTATTTT.

Written as DNA, the CDR3 is TGCAGCGTCGGAGGGGGGGGTGACAATGAGCAGTTCTTC. Translating it yields CSVGGGGDNEQFF. The rearrangement uses TRBV29-1 and TRBJ2-1; maybe TRBD2 (7 bases). Germline CDR1 is SQVTM and CDR2 is ANQGSEA. V lost 6 bases and J lost 5, with 14 bases in between. This CDR3 contains 13 residues.

The rearrangement joins TRBV11-1 to TRBJ2-5; 9 nucleotides match TRBD2. J lost 3 bases, V lost 3 bases, and 11 bases had no gene match. The CDR3 covers 17 residues. CDR1 is SGHAT, CDR2 FQDESV, per germline (reference sequence). CDR3 protein: CASSLGLAGIIKETQYF. CDR3 coding DNA: TGTGCCAGCAGCTTGGGCCTAGCGGGGATCATAAAAGAGACCCAGTACTTC.

To note about this clone: The sample holds other DNA sequences that translate to the same CDR3. J is TRBJ1-5 and V is TRBV7-8, with a weak D call TRBD1 (5 bases). Trimming cost V 1 base and J 4 bases, with 11 bases left between them. The CDR3 is made up of 15 amino acids. Germline-derived CDR1 and CDR2 are SGHVS and FQNEAQ. CDR3 in DNA: TGTGCCAGCAGCTTAGTGGGCAGGGCAAATCAGCCCCAGCATTTT. Its translation: CASSLVGRANQPQHF.

The gene calls are TRBV18 and TRBJ2-1, with TRBD1 matching 8 bases. The CDR3 has 14 amino acids. Trimming took 6 bases from V and 7 from J; bases not matched to a gene: 8. Germline V gene sequence: CDR1 KGHSH, CDR2 LQKENI. CDR3 loop: CASSWPGGLNEQFF. The CDR3 DNA follows: TGTGCCAGCTCTTGGCCAGGGGGCTTGAATGAGCAGTTCTTC.

The chain uses TRBV6-5 and TRBJ1-6; the D is unclear. Per germline, CDR1 MNHEY and CDR2 SVGAGI. CDR3 length: 13 residues. The V and J ends lost 5 bases and 10 bases respectively, with 12 bases between them. The CDR3 DNA sequence: TGTGCCAGCAGTGAGACCCTAGGATCACCCCTCCACTTT. It translates to CASSETLGSPLHF.

This chain connects TRBV6-5 to TRBJ2-1, with 9 bases matching TRBD1. Trimming took 5 bases from V and 5 from J; bases not matched to a gene: 7. CDR3 size: 15 residues. Germline values: CDR1 MNHEY, CDR2 SVGAGI. As DNA, the CDR3 is TGTGCCAGCAGTCAGCCCGGACAGGGGAACAATGAGCAGTTCTTC. As protein: CASSQPGQGNNEQFF.

This rearrangement joins TRBV7-6 to TRBJ1-2; the match to TRBD1 covers 8 bases. The CDR3 has 13 residues. Germline CDR1 SGHVS, CDR2 FNYEAQ. V lost 3 bases to trimming and J lost 7 bases; unmatched junction nucleotides: 4. The CDR3 loop is CASSFLQGGGYTF. Written as DNA, the CDR3 is TGTGCCAGCAGCTTTTTACAGGGGGGTGGCTACACCTTC.

J is TRBJ1-2 and V is TRBV6-5, with 8 bases fitting TRBD1. From germline, CDR1 is MNHEY and CDR2 SVGAGI. The CDR3 is 14 residues long. The ends lost 2 bases at V and 6 bases at J; junction bases unmatched: 5. The CDR3 is CASSYLGQGDGYTF. The DNA of the CDR3 is TGTGCCAGCAGTTACCTCGGACAGGGAGATGGCTACACCTTC.

This chain connects TRBV5-6 to TRBJ1-1, with D uncertain. Trimming left V 0 bases short and J 1 base short, with 19 bases between. CDR3 length: 18 residues. The germline CDR1 and CDR2 sequences are SGHDT and YYEEEE. CDR3 in amino acids: CASSLDLTYVSSNTEAFF. Here the CDR3 DNA reads TGTGCCAGCAGCTTGGACCTGACATACGTGAGCTCGAACACTGAAGCTTTCTTT.

This clone was seen a handful of times. The chain combines TRBV7-9 with TRBJ1-2, with 8 positions matching TRBD1. V trimming: 1 base; J trimming: 3 bases; junction bases outside the gene matches: 7. Germline values: CDR1 SEHNR, CDR2 FQNEAQ (reference sequence). This CDR3 spans 16 amino acids. The CDR3 here is CASSLGGSTGDYGYTF. The CDR3, as DNA: TGTGCCAGCAGCTTAGGGGGATCGACAGGGGACTATGGCTACACCTTC.

The gene calls are TRBV6-5 and TRBJ2-7, with a tentative D call TRBD2 (5 bases). Germline V gene sequence: CDR1 MNHEY, CDR2 SVGAGI. The CDR3 runs 13 residues. Trimming removed 6 bases from V and 2 bases from J, with 11 bases in between. The CDR3 loop is CASRTGVTYEQYF. Here the CDR3 DNA reads TGTGCCAGCAGGACCGGGGTCACCTACGAGCAGTACTTC.

V and J are TRBV7-8 and TRBJ1-5, with a weak D call TRBD1 (5 bases). Germline loops: CDR1 SGHVS, CDR2 FQNEAQ. Between the trimmed V and J ends, which lost 5 bases and 4 bases, there was a span of 9 bases. The CDR3 loop spans 13 amino acids. CDR3 amino acids: CASSTDRNQPQHF. As DNA, the CDR3 is TGTGCCAGCAGCACTGACAGAAATCAGCCCCAGCATTTT.

The chain links TRBV5-1 to TRBJ2-1, with 10 bases that match TRBD2. Losses at the gene ends were 2 bases for V and 4 bases for J; bases not matched to a gene: 3. CDR1 is SGHRS and CDR2 is YFSETQ in the germline V gene. The CDR3 spans 15 residues. The CDR3 DNA reads as TGCGCCAGCAGCTTTCTAGCGGGGGATTACAATGAGCAGTTCTTC. It encodes CASSFLAGDYNEQFF. Looking up the rest from reference TRBV5-1 and TRBJ2-1 gives the full variable domain: KAGVTQTPRYLIKTRGQQVTLSCSPISGHRSVSWYQQTPGQGLQFLFEYFSETQRNKGNFPGRFSGRQFSNSRSEMNVSTLELGDSALYLCASSFLAGDYNEQFFGPGTRLTVL.

The chain uses TRBV27 and TRBJ2-6; 13 bases agree with TRBD2. The CDR3 sequence is 17 residues long. The J segment lost 2 bases and the V segment lost 5 bases, leaving 3 bases of the junction unmatched. CDR1 is MNHEY and CDR2 is SMNVEV in the germline V gene (reference sequence). The DNA for the CDR3 is TGTGCCAGCAGTAAACTAGCGGGGGGGCCTGGGGCCAACGTCCTGACTTTC. Protein: CASSKLAGGPGANVLTF.

This clone was observed once. The genes are TRBV4-1 and TRBJ2-3, with D perhaps TRBD1 (6 bases). This CDR3 is built from 17 residues. Germline-derived CDR1 and CDR2 are MGHRA and YSYEKL. V lost 4 bases and J lost 1, with 18 bases in between. CDR3 DNA sequence: TGCGCCAGCAGCCTCCTTGGACAGTTAGGTCGCACAGATACGCAGTATTTT. Its translation: CASSLLGQLGRTDTQYF.

This chain joins TRBV7-2 and TRBJ1-2; D call uncertain. The CDR3 loop spans 16 amino acids. Trimming stripped 3 bases from V and 2 bases from J, with 16 bases between. CDR1 and CDR2 (germline): SGHTA, FQGNSA. The CDR3 sequence is CASSLAATGINYGYTF. CDR3 nucleotide sequence: TGTGCCAGCAGCTTGGCCGCGACCGGGATAAACTATGGCTACACCTTC.